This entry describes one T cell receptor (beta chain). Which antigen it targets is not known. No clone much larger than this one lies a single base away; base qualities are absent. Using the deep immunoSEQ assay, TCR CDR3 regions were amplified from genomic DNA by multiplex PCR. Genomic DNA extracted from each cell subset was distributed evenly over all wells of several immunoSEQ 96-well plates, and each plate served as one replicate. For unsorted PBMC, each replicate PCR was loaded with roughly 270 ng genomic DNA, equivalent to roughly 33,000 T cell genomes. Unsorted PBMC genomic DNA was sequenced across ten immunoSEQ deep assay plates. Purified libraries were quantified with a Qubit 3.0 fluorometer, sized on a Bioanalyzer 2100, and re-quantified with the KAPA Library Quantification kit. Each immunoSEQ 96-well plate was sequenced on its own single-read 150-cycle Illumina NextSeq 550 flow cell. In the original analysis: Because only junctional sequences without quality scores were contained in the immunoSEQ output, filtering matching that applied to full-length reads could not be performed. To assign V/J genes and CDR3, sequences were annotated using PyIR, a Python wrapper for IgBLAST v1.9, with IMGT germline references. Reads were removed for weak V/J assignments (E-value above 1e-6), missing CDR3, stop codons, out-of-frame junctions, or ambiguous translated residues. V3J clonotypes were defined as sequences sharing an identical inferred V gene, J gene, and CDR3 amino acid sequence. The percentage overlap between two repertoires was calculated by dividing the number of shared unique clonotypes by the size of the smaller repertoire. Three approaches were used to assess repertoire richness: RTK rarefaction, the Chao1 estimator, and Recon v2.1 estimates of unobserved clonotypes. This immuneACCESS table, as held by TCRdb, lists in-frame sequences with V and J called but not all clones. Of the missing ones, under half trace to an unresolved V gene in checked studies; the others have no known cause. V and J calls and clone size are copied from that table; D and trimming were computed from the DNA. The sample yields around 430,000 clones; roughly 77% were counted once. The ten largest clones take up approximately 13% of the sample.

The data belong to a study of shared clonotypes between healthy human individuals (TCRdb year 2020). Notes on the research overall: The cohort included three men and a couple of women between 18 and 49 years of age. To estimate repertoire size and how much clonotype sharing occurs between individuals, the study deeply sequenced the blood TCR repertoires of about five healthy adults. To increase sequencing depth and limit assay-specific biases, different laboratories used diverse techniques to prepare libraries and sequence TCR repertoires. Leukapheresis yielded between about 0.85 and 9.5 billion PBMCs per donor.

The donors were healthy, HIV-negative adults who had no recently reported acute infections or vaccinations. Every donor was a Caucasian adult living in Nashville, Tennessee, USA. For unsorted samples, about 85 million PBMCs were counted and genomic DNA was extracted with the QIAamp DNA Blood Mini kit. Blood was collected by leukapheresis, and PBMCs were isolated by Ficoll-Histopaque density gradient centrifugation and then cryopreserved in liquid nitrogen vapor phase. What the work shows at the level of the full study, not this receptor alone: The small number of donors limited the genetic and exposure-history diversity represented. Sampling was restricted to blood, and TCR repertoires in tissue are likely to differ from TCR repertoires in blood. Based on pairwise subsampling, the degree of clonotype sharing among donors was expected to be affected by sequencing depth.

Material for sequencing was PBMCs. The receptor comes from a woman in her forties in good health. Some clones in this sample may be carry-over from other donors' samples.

CDR3 protein: CASSYYGDNEKLFF. The sequenced DNA: TGTGCCAGCAGTTACTACGGCGATAATGAAAAACTGTTTTTT. The chain is assembled from TRBV6-5 and TRBJ1-4; the D gene lacks a confident call. As encoded in the germline V gene, CDR1 is MNHEY while CDR2 is SVGAGI. V and J are truncated by 1 base and 4 bases respectively, leaving an intervening sequence of 7 bases. From the cysteine up to the phenylalanine, the CDR3 has a length of 14 residues. Only CDR3 DNA is held: 42 bases, read in frame from base 1.